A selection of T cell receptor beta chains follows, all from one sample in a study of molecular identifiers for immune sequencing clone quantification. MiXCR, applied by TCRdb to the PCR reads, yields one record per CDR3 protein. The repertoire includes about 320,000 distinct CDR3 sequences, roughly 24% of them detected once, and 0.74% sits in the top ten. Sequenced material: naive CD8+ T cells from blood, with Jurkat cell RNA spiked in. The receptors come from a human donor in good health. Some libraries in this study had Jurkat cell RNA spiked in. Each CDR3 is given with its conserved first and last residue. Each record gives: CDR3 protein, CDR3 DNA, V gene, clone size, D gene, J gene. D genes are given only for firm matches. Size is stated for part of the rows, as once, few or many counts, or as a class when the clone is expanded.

CDR3: CASSQEGLGTEQETQYF; DNA: TGTGCCAGCAGCCAAGAGGGGCTTGGGACAGAACAAGAGACCCAGTACTTC; V: TRBV3-1; size: -; D: TRBD1; J: TRBJ2-5
CDR3: CASSLYYTEAFF; DNA: TGTGCCAGCAGCTTATATTACACTGAAGCTTTCTTT; V: TRBV5-3; size: once; D: -; J: TRBJ1-1
CDR3: CSANRDGLFNYGYTF; DNA: TGCAGTGCTAACCGGGACGGCCTGTTTAACTATGGCTACACCTTC; V: TRBV20-1; size: -; D: -; J: TRBJ1-2
CDR3: CASSYRGARDTQYF; DNA: TGTGCCAGCAGTTATCGGGGGGCTAGAGATACGCAGTATTTT; V: TRBV6-6; size: many; D: -; J: TRBJ2-3
CDR3: CASEGRVTNTGEPFF; DNA: TGTGCCAGCGAGGGTCGGGTAACGAACACCGGGGAGCCGTTTTTT; V: TRBV28; size: -; D: -; J: TRBJ2-2
CDR3: CASSQTSGDTQYF; DNA: TGTGCCAGCAGCCAAACCTCCGGAGATACGCAGTATTTT; V: TRBV3-1; size: few; D: -; J: TRBJ2-3
CDR3: CATSDPSGSFSDTQYF; DNA: TGTGCCACCAGTGATCCTAGCGGGAGTTTCTCAGATACGCAGTATTTT; V: TRBV24-1; size: -; D: TRBD2; J: TRBJ2-3
CDR3: CASSPRAPGFSNQPQHF; DNA: TGCGCCAGCAGCCCCCGAGCCCCGGGATTCAGCAATCAGCCCCAGCATTTT; V: TRBV4-1; size: -; D: -; J: TRBJ1-5
CDR3: CSARDSGTPSYEQYF; DNA: TGCAGTGCTAGAGATTCCGGGACTCCCTCCTACGAGCAGTACTTC; V: TRBV20-1; size: many; D: -; J: TRBJ2-7
CDR3: CASSQDNWGGGNTEAFF; DNA: TGCGCCAGCAGCCAAGATAATTGGGGGGGAGGGAACACTGAAGCTTTCTTT; V: TRBV4-1; size: -; D: -; J: TRBJ1-1
CDR3: CASSVAGLGQNIQYF; DNA: TGTGCCAGCAGCGTAGCGGGACTAGGCCAAAACATTCAGTACTTC; V: TRBV9; size: -; D: TRBD2; J: TRBJ2-4
CDR3: CASSIDLRAPEASF; DNA: TGTGCCAGTAGTATAGATCTTAGGGCGCCTGAAGCTTCCTTT; V: TRBV19; size: -; D: -; J: TRBJ1-1
CDR3: CTSSVLPGQLTSSYEQYF; DNA: TGTACCAGCAGCGTACTACCGGGACAGCTCACGAGCTCCTACGAGCAGTACTTC; V: TRBV5-6; size: once; D: TRBD1; J: TRBJ2-7
CDR3: CASSYFKLAGGDTQYF; DNA: TGTGCCAGCAGTTACTTTAAACTAGCGGGAGGAGATACGCAGTATTTT; V: TRBV6-6; size: few; D: TRBD2; J: TRBJ2-3
CDR3: CSVQGAFAEALF; DNA: TGCAGCGTCCAGGGTGCTTTCGCTGAAGCTCTCTTT; V: TRBV29-1; size: -; D: -; J: TRBJ1-1
CDR3: CASSLAPLAAAGWNTQYF; DNA: TGTGCCAGCAGCTTAGCCCCACTAGCGGCAGCTGGATGGAATACGCAGTATTTT; V: TRBV11-2; size: -; D: TRBD2; J: TRBJ2-3
CDR3: CASSQEPTSTNEKLFF; DNA: TGCGCCAGCAGCCAAGAGCCAACATCAACTAATGAAAAACTGTTTTTT; V: TRBV4-3; size: many; D: -; J: TRBJ1-4
CDR3: CSAGLEPNTGALFF; DNA: TGCAGCGCGGGACTCGAACCGAACACCGGGGCGCTGTTTTTT; V: TRBV29-1; size: few; D: -; J: TRBJ2-2
CDR3: CSARDIASGYPYEQYF; DNA: TGCAGTGCTAGAGATATCGCTAGCGGTTACCCCTACGAGCAGTACTTC; V: TRBV20-1; size: few; D: TRBD2; J: TRBJ2-7
CDR3: CASNPFGRVNEQYF; DNA: TGTGCCAGCAACCCTTTTGGTAGGGTTAACGAGCAGTACTTC; V: TRBV13; size: few; D: -; J: TRBJ2-7
CDR3: CASSSGGALNEAFF; DNA: TGCGCCAGCAGCTCAGGGGGCGCATTGAATGAAGCTTTCTTT; V: TRBV5-1; size: many; D: TRBD1; J: TRBJ1-1
CDR3: CASSPGQISYEQYF; DNA: TGTGCCAGCAGCCCGGGACAGATCTCCTACGAGCAGTACTTC; V: TRBV9; size: many; D: TRBD1; J: TRBJ2-7
CDR3: CASSLSSGPAYEQYF; DNA: TGTGCCAGCAGCTTAAGTTCTGGCCCCGCCTACGAGCAGTACTTC; V: TRBV7-9; size: -; D: -; J: TRBJ2-7
CDR3: CASMGRAAEQYF; DNA: TGTGCCAGCATGGGGAGGGCGGCCGAGCAGTACTTC; V: TRBV7-9; size: once; D: TRBD2; J: TRBJ2-7
CDR3: CASSSESGMNTEAFF; DNA: TGCGCCAGCAGCTCTGAGTCCGGGATGAACACTGAAGCTTTCTTT; V: TRBV4-3; size: -; D: -; J: TRBJ1-1
CDR3: CASSYSGLAGGGGTDTQYF; DNA: TGTGCCAGCAGTTACTCCGGACTAGCGGGAGGGGGGGGGACAGATACGCAGTATTTT; V: TRBV6-5; size: few; D: TRBD2; J: TRBJ2-3
CDR3: CASSLAHSLSGETQYF; DNA: TGTGCCAGCAGTTTAGCCCACTCGTTAAGCGGAGAGACCCAGTACTTC; V: TRBV12-3/TRBV12-4; size: -; D: -; J: TRBJ2-5
CDR3: CSARDPSGLVYPDTQYF; DNA: TGCAGTGCTAGAGATCCGTCGGGGCTAGTGTACCCAGATACGCAGTATTTT; V: TRBV20-1; size: -; D: -; J: TRBJ2-3
CDR3: CAWDTLNTEAFF; DNA: TGTGCTTGGGACACATTGAACACTGAAGCTTTCTTT; V: TRBV30; size: few; D: -; J: TRBJ1-1
CDR3: CASTVGGTDTQYF; DNA: TGCGCCAGCACAGTTGGGGGAACAGATACGCAGTATTTT; V: TRBV5-1; size: many; D: -; J: TRBJ2-3
CDR3: CATSDSQTYSADTQYF; DNA: TGTGCCACCAGTGATTCCCAGACCTATAGCGCAGATACGCAGTATTTT; V: TRBV24-1; size: -; D: -; J: TRBJ2-3
CDR3: CASSDDSLNSPLHF; DNA: TGTGCCAGCAGCGATGACAGCCTTAATTCACCCCTCCACTTT; V: TRBV7-2; size: many; D: -; J: TRBJ1-6
CDR3: CASSLGRLGGQNTEAFF; DNA: TGTGCCAGCAGTTTGGGTAGGCTTGGGGGCCAGAACACTGAAGCTTTCTTT; V: TRBV6-2/TRBV6-3; size: many; D: -; J: TRBJ1-1
CDR3: CSVEGDFTGELFF; DNA: TGCAGCGTTGAAGGCGATTTCACCGGGGAGCTGTTTTTT; V: TRBV29-1; size: many; D: -; J: TRBJ2-2
CDR3: CASSLSGTGEDEQFF; DNA: TGTGCCAGCAGCCTTTCCGGGACAGGGGAGGATGAGCAGTTCTTC; V: TRBV5-6; size: -; D: TRBD1; J: TRBJ2-1
CDR3: CASSPPGGNTEAFF; DNA: TGTGCCAGCAGCCCGCCTGGGGGAAACACTGAAGCTTTCTTT; V: TRBV28; size: many; D: -; J: TRBJ1-1
CDR3: CASSLSGTDTSEAQHF; DNA: TGTGCCAGCAGTTTATCGGGGACCGATACAAGCGAGGCCCAGCATTTT; V: TRBV27; size: -; D: -; J: TRBJ1-5
CDR3: CASSSTGYSGEAFF; DNA: TGTGCCAGCAGCTCGACAGGTTATTCGGGCGAAGCTTTCTTT; V: TRBV7-8; size: -; D: -; J: TRBJ1-1
CDR3: CASSHPGTGGPYEQYF; DNA: TGCGCCAGCAGCCATCCCGGGACAGGGGGGCCCTACGAGCAGTACTTC; V: TRBV4-1; size: few; D: TRBD1; J: TRBJ2-7
CDR3: CASSQGAGGNSYEQYF; DNA: TGCGCCAGCAGCCAAGGCGCGGGAGGGAACTCCTACGAGCAGTACTTC; V: TRBV4-3; size: few; D: TRBD2; J: TRBJ2-7